This TCR beta chain comes out of a study of technical replicates of blood from a handful of donors. The CDR3 consists of 13 residues. With V trimmed by 5 bases and J by 10 bases, 7 bases remained unmatched. CDR1 and CDR2 from the germline V gene are MNHEY and SMNVEV (reference sequence). Here immunoSEQ multiplex PCR was the method, and the copy in TCRdb shows in-frame clones only, minus some. The data contain about 82,000 clones, 85% to 95% of them singletons. The sample was T cells isolated from PBMCs. The gene calls are TRBV27 and TRBJ2-7; 11 bases align to TRBD2. The receptor's source is a human donor in good health. CDR3 sequence: CASSGLAGVEQYF. The CDR3 DNA follows: TGTGCCAGCAGTGGACTAGCGGGCGTTGAACAGTACTTC.